The sequence of this TCR beta chain was determined in a study of T-cell reconstitution after alpha-beta-depleted transplantation in children (dated by TCRdb to the mid-2010s). General notes on the study: T-cell immune reconstitution after TCRalphabeta/CD19-depleted allogeneic hematopoietic cell transplantation in children was quantitatively tracked in the study by means of TCR repertoire profiling.

CDR1 and CDR2 are read off the germline V gene as SQVTM and ANQGSEA. The CDR3 spans 16 residues, from the cysteine through the phenylalanine. The retained sequence is limited to the CDR3, 48 bases, with the frame set at the first base. V has 4 bases trimmed and J has 4 bases trimmed; junction bases matching no gene number 13. The library was produced with PCR. The sequencer listed for this sample is Illumina HiSeq 2500. To normalize quantification of the TCRbeta repertoire, the TCR libraries were built with molecular barcoding that relied on unique molecular identifiers. Through fastp at Q25 and MiXCR, TCRdb rebuilt clones from the public reads, retaining in-frame beta chains. For every CDR3 protein sequence, its rows merge into one entry that carries the most common genes and DNA. The sample table lists about 980,000 distinct CDR3 sequences, under 30% of them with a count of one. The ten largest account for approximately 30% of the sample.

Remarks on this clonotype: It lacks a known antigen. Base qualities are not recorded, but no much larger clone differs from it by a single base.

The paper's findings and limits, for the study overall: About two months after transplant, the apparently early recovery of alphabetaT-cell counts reportedly depended on just several hundred clones that had expanded rapidly and came from non-depleted graft cells. In some patients, the high TCRbeta diversity seen at day 60 was put down to recipient T cells and intrathymic progenitors that had survived conditioning. Over subsequent months, a decline in hyperexpanded clone frequencies was noted, and after one year, T-cell counts and TCRbeta diversity were mostly ascribed to newly produced T cells.

The sample's treatment or condition, from its label and the paper: allogeneic hematopoietic cell transplantation with graft depleted of TCRalphabeta T cells and CD19 B cells. The children who served as transplant recipients had been given grafts of TCRalphabeta/CD19-depleted allogeneic hematopoietic cells. This sample comprised PBMCs, mostly from graft donor cells, obtained 360 days after TCRalphabeta/CD19-depleted stem cell transplant. The sequence was obtained from a boy under two years old who had a stem cell transplant for SCID, so the T cells may come from the graft donor. Rearrangement joined TRBV29-1 to TRBJ1-1; TRBD1 aligns with 9 central bases. CDR3 sequence: CSVVGLQGAGITEAFF. The DNA reads TGCAGCGTTGTTGGTCTACAGGGGGCAGGCATCACTGAAGCTTTCTTT.